The 17 T cell receptor beta chains reported below all come from one sample, sequenced in a study of shared clonotypes between healthy human individuals. Assay used: immunoSEQ multiplex PCR; TCRdb lists only in-frame clones, some missing. Counted here are a few million clones, 85% to 95% occurring once; the ten biggest clones make up roughly 0.34%. The sample consisted of naive CD4+ T cells from PBMCs. Subset meaning: CD45RA+ positively selected. These receptors all come from a man aged 18 to 35 in good health. Some clones in this sample may be carry-over from other donors' samples.

The gene calls are TRBV11-2 and TRBJ2-7; TRBD2 is a possible D gene (5 bases). The CDR3 extends over 15 amino acids. Germline CDR1 is SGHAT and CDR2 is FQNNGV. V lost 5 bases and J 0 bases, leaving 14 bases between the germline ends. CDR3: CASSDLARRSYEQYF. The CDR3 nucleotides read TGTGCCAGCAGCGATTTAGCGCGACGCTCCTACGAGCAGTACTTC. The whole variable domain, filled in from reference TRBV11-2 and TRBJ2-7, reads EAGVAQSPRYKIIEKRQSVAFWCNPISGHATLYWYQQILGQGPKLLIQFQNNGVVDDSQLPKDRFSAERLKGVDSTLKIQPAKLEDSAVYLCASSDLARRSYEQYFGPGTRLTVT.

CDR3 in DNA: TGTGCCAGCAGCTTAATGACTAGCAAGGCAGATACGCAGTATTTT. It codes for CASSLMTSKADTQYF. The chain is built from TRBV11-2 and TRBJ2-3; 7 bases are a match to TRBD2. The germline gives CDR1 SGHAT, CDR2 FQNNGV. After removal of 2 bases from V and 4 bases from J, the junction contained 6 bases not matched to a gene. The CDR3 spans 15 residues.

This chain links TRBV14 with TRBJ2-3, with D unresolved. The CDR3 is 16 residues long. V was trimmed by 2 bases and J by 0 bases, leaving 12 bases between them. Germline lookup yields CDR1 SGHDN and CDR2 FVKESK. CDR3 loop: CASSQYNGPSTDTQYF. The CDR3 coding sequence is TGTGCCAGCAGCCAATACAACGGACCTAGCACAGATACGCAGTATTTT. The variable domain in full, completed from reference TRBV14 and TRBJ2-3, reads EAGVTQFPSHSVIEKGQTVTLRCDPISGHDNLYWYRRVMGKEIKFLLHFVKESKQDESGMPNNRFLAERTGGTYSTLKVQPAELEDSGVYFCASSQYNGPSTDTQYFGPGTRLTVL.

Of note for this clone: At the DNA level, this CDR3 is encoded by other sequences in the same sample as well. This sequence joins TRBV29-1 and TRBJ2-5, with D hard to call. The V end lost 0 bases, the J end lost 5 bases, and 1 base lay between the germline ends. CDR3 size: 10 residues. Germline V CDR1 and CDR2: SQVTM, ANQGSEA. CDR3 DNA: TGCAGCGTTGAAGAGGAGACCCAGTACTTC. It yields the protein CSVEEETQYF.

V is TRBV11-1 and J is TRBJ1-1; D may be TRBD1 (5 bases). This CDR3 spans 13 amino acids. The V gene's germline CDR1 is SGHAT and CDR2 FQDESV (reference sequence). V lost 5 bases and J 11 bases, leaving 18 bases between the germline ends. The DNA for the CDR3 is TGTGCCAGCAGCACCGGGAGAGGGGATCTGGCTTTCTTT. Residues: CASSTGRGDLAFF.

CDR3 sequence (DNA): TGTGCCAGCAGTGAAAATCCGTCATCCAAGGCGGAGACCCAGTACTTC. This gives the protein CASSENPSSKAETQYF. This sequence joins TRBV6-1 and TRBJ2-5; D is uncertain. Per the germline V gene, CDR1 is MNHNS and CDR2 is SASEGT. V was trimmed by 2 bases and J by 5 bases, leaving 18 bases between them. CDR3 length: 16 residues.

To note about this clone: Other nucleotide sequences in the sample specify the same CDR3. The chain employs TRBV27 and TRBJ2-5; D gene ambiguous. The CDR3 has 13 residues. V was pared by 5 bases and J by 1 base, with 8 bases between. The germline V gene encodes CDR1 MNHEY and CDR2 SMNVEV (reference sequence). CDR3 in DNA: TGTGCCAGCAGTCTAAGACTCCAAGAGACCCAGTACTTC. Protein sequence: CASSLRLQETQYF.

The genes are TRBV6-1 and TRBJ1-2; D is undetermined. V was shortened by 2 bases and J by 0 bases, with 10 bases between the two germline ends. CDR3 length: 15 residues. Germline loops: CDR1 MNHNS, CDR2 SASEGT. In DNA, the CDR3 is TGTGCCAGCAGTGAAATTAACAGACCTAACTATGGCTACACCTTC. As protein: CASSEINRPNYGYTF.

This clone was counted between two and nine times. This chain joins TRBV29-1 and TRBJ1-2; D possibly corresponds to TRBD1 (5 bases). V lost 1 base and J 0 bases, leaving 12 bases between the germline ends. Germline V gene sequence: CDR1 SQVTM, CDR2 ANQGSEA. The CDR3 loop spans 15 amino acids. CDR3 sequence: CSVEALRGANYGYTF. The CDR3 DNA sequence: TGCAGCGTTGAAGCGTTGAGGGGAGCTAACTATGGCTACACCTTC.

In nucleotides, the CDR3 is TGTGCCAGTAGTAACCCGGGGGCAATGGAGGAGACCCAGTACTTC. It yields the protein CASSNPGAMEETQYF. The chain has TRBV19 and TRBJ2-5; D assignment may be TRBD1 or TRBD2 (6 bases each). V gave up 4 bases and J gave up 5 bases, with 17 bases separating them. This CDR3 comprises 15 residues. CDR1 LNHDA and CDR2 SQIVND come from the germline V gene (reference sequence). Combining the CDR3 with reference TRBV19 and TRBJ2-5 gives the whole variable domain DGGITQSPKYLFRKEGQNVTLSCEQNLNHDAMYWYRQDPGQGLRLIYYSQIVNDFQKGDIAEGYSVSREKKESFPLTVTSAQKNPTAFYLCASSNPGAMEETQYFGPGTRLLVL.

As concerns this clone: The same CDR3 can be traced to other DNA sequences in this sample. The chain joins TRBV7-3 to TRBJ1-1, with D hard to call. CDR3 length equals 14 residues. V gave up 3 bases and J gave up 1 base, with 9 bases separating them. Germline loops: CDR1 SGHTA, CDR2 FQGTGA. The CDR3 loop reads CASSLTPTNTEAFF. CDR3 bases: TGTGCCAGCAGCTTGACCCCTACGAACACTGAAGCTTTCTTT.

The chain couples TRBV5-6 to TRBJ1-1, with a possible D match to TRBD1 (6 bases). The CDR3 covers 14 residues. V lost 4 bases and J lost 4, with 14 bases in between. Germline CDR1 SGHDT, CDR2 YYEEEE. The CDR3 DNA sequence: TGTGCCAGCAGCCCCACAGGGTCCGGCACTGAAGCTTTCTTT. Its translation is CASSPTGSGTEAFF.

J is TRBJ1-4 and V is TRBV28; D is perhaps TRBD1 (6 bases). Per germline, CDR1 MDHEN and CDR2 SYDVKM. This CDR3 comprises 14 residues. The ends were cut back, 8 bases at V and 7 bases at J, with 17 bases in the middle. The CDR3 region has the DNA TGTGCCAGCGGAGACAACAGAGGGGGTGAAAAACTGTTTTTT. Translation: CASGDNRGGEKLFF.

This chain joins TRBV6-1 and TRBJ1-5; a possible D gene is TRBD1 (6 bases). Germline CDR1 reads MNHNS; CDR2 reads SASEGT. CDR3 size: 17 residues. Trimming took off 3 bases at V and 0 bases at J, with 15 bases between the two ends. CDR3 region: CASSENLGGASNQPQHF. The DNA of the CDR3 is TGTGCCAGCAGTGAGAATTTGGGGGGGGCTAGCAATCAGCCCCAGCATTTT.

This clone has a single count. This chain joins TRBV7-2 and TRBJ1-2; no definite D call. The CDR3 is 13 residues long. V was clipped by 2 bases and J by 2 bases, with 6 bases between them. CDR1 and CDR2 from the germline V gene are SGHTA and FQGNSA. CDR3 in amino acids: CASSLQRNYGYTF. CDR3 bases: TGTGCCAGCAGCTTACAACGAAACTATGGCTACACCTTC.

Regarding this clone: The sample holds other DNA sequences that translate to the same CDR3. The chain carries TRBV9 and TRBJ2-7, with 9 bases lining up with TRBD1. With 4 bases clipped from V and 0 bases from J, the junction kept 2 bases outside the gene matches. This CDR3 has 14 amino acids. CDR1 and CDR2 from the germline V gene are SGDLS and YYNGEE. The CDR3 region has the DNA TGTGCCAGCAGCAAGGGACAGGGCTCCTACGAGCAGTACTTC. Protein sequence: CASSKGQGSYEQYF.

For this clone: Distinct nucleotide sequences in the sample also encode this CDR3. V and J are TRBV5-1 and TRBJ2-3; 8 nucleotides align to TRBD2. Germline values: CDR1 SGHRS, CDR2 YFSETQ. Trimming removed 3 bases from V and 3 bases from J; junction bases left unmatched: 3. This CDR3 contains 14 residues. The DNA of the CDR3 is TGCGCCAGCAGCTCCCCTAGCGGGACAGATACGCAGTATTTT. As protein: CASSSPSGTDTQYF.